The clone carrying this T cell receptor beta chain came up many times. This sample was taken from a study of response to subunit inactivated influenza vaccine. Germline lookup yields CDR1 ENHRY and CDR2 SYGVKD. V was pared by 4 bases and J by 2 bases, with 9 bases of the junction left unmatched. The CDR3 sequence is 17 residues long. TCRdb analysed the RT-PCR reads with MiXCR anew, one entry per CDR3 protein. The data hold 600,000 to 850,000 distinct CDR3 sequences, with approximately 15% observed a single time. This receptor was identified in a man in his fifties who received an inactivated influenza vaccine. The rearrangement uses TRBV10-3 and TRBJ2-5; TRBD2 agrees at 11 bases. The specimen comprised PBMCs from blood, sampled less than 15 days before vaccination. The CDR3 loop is CAISGGWGLAVQETQYF. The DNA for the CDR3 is TGTGCCATCAGTGGAGGGTGGGGACTAGCGGTTCAAGAGACCCAGTACTTC.